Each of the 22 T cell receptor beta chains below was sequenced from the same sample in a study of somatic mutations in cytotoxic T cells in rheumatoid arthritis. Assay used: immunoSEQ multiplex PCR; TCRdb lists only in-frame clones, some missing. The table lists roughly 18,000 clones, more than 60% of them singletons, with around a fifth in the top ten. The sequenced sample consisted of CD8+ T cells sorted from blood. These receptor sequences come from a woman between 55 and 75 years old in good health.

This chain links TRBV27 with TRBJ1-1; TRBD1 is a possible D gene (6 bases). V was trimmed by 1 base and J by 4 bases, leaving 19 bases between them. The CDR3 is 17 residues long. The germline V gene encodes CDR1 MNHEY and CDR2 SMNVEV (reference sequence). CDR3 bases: TGTGCCAGCAGTTTATATCAAACAGGGCATCCCGGCACTGAAGCTTTCTTT. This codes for CASSLYQTGHPGTEAFF.

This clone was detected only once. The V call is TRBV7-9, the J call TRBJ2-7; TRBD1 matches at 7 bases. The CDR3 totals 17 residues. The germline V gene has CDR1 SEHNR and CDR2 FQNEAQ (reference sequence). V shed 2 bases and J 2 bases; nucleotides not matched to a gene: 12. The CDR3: CASSLSGTEDRTYEQYF. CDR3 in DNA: TGTGCCAGCAGCTTAAGTGGGACAGAGGATAGAACCTACGAGCAGTACTTC.

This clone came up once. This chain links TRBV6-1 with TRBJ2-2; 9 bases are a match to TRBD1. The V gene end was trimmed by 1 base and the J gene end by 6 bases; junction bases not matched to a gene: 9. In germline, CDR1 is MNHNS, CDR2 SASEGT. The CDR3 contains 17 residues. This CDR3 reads CASSEEDGTGISGELFF. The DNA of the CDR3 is TGTGCCAGCAGTGAAGAGGACGGGACAGGGATTTCCGGGGAGCTGTTTTTT.

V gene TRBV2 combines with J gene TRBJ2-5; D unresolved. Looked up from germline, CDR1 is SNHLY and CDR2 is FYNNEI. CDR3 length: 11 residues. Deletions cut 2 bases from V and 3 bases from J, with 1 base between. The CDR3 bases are TGTGCCAGCAGTGAAAAAGAGACCCAGTACTTC. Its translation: CASSEKETQYF. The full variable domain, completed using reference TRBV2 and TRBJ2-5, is EPEVTQTPSHQVTQMGQEVILRCVPISNHLYFYWYRQILGQKVEFLVSFYNNEISEKSEIFDDQFSVERPDGSNFTLKIRSTKLEDSAMYFCASSEKETQYFGPGTRLLVL.

CDR3 loop: CASSLTSSYEQYF. CDR3 DNA: TGTGCCAGCAGCTTGACTAGCTCCTACGAGCAGTACTTC. V usage is TRBV5-5 and J usage is TRBJ2-7, with D possibly TRBD2 on 5 matching bases. Trimming shortened V by 1 base and J by 0 bases, and 5 bases separated the two germline ends. The CDR3 is made up of 13 amino acids. Germline loops: CDR1 SGHKS, CDR2 YYEKEE (reference sequence).

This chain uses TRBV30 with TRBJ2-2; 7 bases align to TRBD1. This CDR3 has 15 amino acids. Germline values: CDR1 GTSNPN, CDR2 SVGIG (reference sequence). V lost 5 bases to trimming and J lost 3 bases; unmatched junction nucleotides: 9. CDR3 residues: CAWAMRGLDTGELFF. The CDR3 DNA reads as TGTGCCTGGGCGATGAGGGGGCTGGACACCGGGGAGCTGTTTTTT.

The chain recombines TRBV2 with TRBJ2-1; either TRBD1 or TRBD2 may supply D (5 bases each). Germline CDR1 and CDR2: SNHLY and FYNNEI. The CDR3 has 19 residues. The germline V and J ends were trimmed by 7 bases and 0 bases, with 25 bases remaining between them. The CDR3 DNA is TGTGCCAGCAACACCGCCCCGGGGCAGGGATTGAGCTCCTACAATGAGCAGTTCTTC. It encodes CASNTAPGQGLSSYNEQFF.

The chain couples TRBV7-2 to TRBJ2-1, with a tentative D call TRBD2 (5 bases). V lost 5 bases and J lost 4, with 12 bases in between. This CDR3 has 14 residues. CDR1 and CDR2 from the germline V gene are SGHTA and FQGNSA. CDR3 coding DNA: TGTGCCAGCAGCGTCACGACTAAGTACAATGAGCAGTTCTTC. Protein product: CASSVTTKYNEQFF.

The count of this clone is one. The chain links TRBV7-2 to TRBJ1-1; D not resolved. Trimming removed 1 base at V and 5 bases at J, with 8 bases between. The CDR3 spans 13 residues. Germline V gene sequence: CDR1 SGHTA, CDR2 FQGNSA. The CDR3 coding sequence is TGTGCCAGCAGCTTAGAAGTGTGGACTGAAGCTTTCTTT. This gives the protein CASSLEVWTEAFF.

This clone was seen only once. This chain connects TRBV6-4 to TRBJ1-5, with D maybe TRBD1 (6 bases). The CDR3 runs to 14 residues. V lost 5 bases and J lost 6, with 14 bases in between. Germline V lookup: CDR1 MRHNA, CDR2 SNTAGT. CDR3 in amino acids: CASSPGEDGQPQHF. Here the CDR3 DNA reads TGTGCCAGCAGTCCAGGGGAAGATGGTCAGCCCCAGCATTTT.

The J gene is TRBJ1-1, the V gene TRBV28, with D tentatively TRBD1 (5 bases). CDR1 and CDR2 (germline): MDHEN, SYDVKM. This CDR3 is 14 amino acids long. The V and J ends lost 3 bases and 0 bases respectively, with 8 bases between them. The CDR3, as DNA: TGTGCCAGCAGTTTTGAGGGGATGAACACTGAAGCTTTCTTT. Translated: CASSFEGMNTEAFF.

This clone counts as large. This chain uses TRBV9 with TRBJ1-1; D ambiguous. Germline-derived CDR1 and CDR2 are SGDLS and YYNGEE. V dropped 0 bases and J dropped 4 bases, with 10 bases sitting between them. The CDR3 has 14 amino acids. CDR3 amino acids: CASSVVEGATEAFF. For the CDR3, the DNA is TGTGCCAGCAGCGTAGTTGAGGGTGCCACTGAAGCTTTCTTT.

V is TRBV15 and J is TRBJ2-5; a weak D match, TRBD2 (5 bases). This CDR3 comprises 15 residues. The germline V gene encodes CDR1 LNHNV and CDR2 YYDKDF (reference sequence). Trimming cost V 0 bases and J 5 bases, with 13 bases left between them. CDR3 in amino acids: CATSRDSVRRETQYF. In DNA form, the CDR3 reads TGTGCCACCAGCAGAGATTCGGTTAGGAGGGAGACCCAGTACTTC.

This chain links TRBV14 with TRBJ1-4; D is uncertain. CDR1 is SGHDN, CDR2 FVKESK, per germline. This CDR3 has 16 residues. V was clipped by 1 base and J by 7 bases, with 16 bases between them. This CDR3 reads CASSQGVRIRGEKLFF. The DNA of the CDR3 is TGTGCCAGCAGCCAAGGTGTCCGGATCCGGGGTGAAAAACTGTTTTTT.

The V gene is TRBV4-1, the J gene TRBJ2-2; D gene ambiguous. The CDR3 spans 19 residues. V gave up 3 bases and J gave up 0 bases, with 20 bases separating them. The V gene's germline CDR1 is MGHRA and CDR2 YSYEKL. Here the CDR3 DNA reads TGCGCCAGCAGCCACCCCCCCCCGAGGCAGTTCGCGAACACCGGGGAGCTGTTTTTT. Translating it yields CASSHPPPRQFANTGELFF.

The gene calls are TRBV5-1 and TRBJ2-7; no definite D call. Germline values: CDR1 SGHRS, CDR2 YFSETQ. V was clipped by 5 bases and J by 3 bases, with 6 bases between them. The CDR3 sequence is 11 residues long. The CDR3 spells CASSYDYEQYF. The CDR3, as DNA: TGCGCCAGCAGTTACGACTACGAGCAGTACTTC.

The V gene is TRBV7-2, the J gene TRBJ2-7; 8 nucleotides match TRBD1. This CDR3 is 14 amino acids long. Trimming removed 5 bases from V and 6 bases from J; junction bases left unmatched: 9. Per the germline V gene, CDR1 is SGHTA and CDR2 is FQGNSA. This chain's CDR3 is CASSPRDRRVEQYF. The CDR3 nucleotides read TGTGCCAGCAGCCCCCGGGACAGGAGAGTCGAGCAGTACTTC.

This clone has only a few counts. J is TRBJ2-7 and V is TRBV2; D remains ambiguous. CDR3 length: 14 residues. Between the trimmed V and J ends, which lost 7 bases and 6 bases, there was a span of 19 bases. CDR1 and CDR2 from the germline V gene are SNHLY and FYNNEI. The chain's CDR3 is CASTPGGRPGEQYF. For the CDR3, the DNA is TGTGCCAGCACCCCGGGTGGACGCCCCGGCGAGCAGTACTTC.

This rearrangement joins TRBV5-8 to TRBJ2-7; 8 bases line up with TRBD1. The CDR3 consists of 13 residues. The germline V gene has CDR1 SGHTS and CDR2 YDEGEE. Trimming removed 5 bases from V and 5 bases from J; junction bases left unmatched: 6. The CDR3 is CASSGQGVDEQYF. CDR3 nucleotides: TGTGCCAGCAGTGGACAGGGAGTCGACGAGCAGTACTTC.

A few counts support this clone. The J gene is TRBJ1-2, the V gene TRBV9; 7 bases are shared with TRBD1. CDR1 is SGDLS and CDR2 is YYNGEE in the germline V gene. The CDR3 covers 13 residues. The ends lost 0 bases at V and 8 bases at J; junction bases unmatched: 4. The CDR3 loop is CASSVAGGSGYTF. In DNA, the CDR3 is TGTGCCAGCAGCGTAGCAGGGGGAAGCGGCTACACCTTC.

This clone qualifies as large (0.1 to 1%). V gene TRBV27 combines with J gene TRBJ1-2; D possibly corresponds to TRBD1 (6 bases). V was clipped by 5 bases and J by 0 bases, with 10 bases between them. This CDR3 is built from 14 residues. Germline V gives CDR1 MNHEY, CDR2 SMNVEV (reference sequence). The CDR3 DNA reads TGTGCCAGCAGTACACAGGGAGCTAACTATGGCTACACCTTC. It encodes CASSTQGANYGYTF.

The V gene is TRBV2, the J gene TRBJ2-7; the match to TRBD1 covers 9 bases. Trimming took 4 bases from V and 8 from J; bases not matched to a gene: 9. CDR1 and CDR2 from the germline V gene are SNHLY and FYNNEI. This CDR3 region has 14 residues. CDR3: CASSGDTQGAQQYF. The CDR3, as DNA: TGTGCCAGCAGTGGGGACACACAGGGGGCTCAGCAGTACTTC. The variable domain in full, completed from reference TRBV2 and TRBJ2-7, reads EPEVTQTPSHQVTQMGQEVILRCVPISNHLYFYWYRQILGQKVEFLVSFYNNEISEKSEIFDDQFSVERPDGSNFTLKIRSTKLEDSAMYFCASSGDTQGAQQYFGPGTRLTVT.